This record covers a single T cell receptor (beta chain). This sample is part of a study of CD8 T cells in Susac syndrome. V lost 3 bases to trimming and J lost 2 bases, with 17 bases between them. From germline, CDR1 is LGHDT and CDR2 YNNKEL (reference sequence). The CDR3 runs to 16 residues. An amount of RNA that ranged from roughly 0.5 to 1 ug was reverse transcribed with random hexamers. Across 54 Vbeta and 13 Jbeta, TCR beta CDR3 was amplified with immunoSEQ multiplex PCR. TCRdb re-called the immunoSEQ multiplex PCR reads with MiXCR, one entry per CDR3 protein. The sample yields about 110,000 distinct CDR3 sequences, around 97% seen once. TCR beta sequences were obtained from blood CD8+ and CD4+ T cells. Negative isolation was used for CD8+ and CD4+ T cells and FACS enrichment for TEMRA cells.

This sequence was found in a human donor in good health. The chain has TRBV3-1 and TRBJ2-7; D ambiguous. What was sequenced was CD4+ T cells from PBMCs. The CDR3 loop is CASSHPQARWAYEQYF. As DNA, the CDR3 is TGTGCCAGCAGCCACCCCCAGGCCAGGTGGGCCTACGAGCAGTACTTC.